This T cell receptor (beta chain) was recorded in a study of CD8+ T cells in alopecia areata (dated by TCRdb to about 2018). Regarding the research as a whole: The treated patients, all with moderate-to-severe alopecia areata, were enrolled in an open-label pilot trial of oral tofacitinib given at 5 to 10 mg twice daily. Amplification of TCRbeta CDR3 regions was done by immunoSEQ multiplex PCR using 35 Vbeta forward primers and 13 Jbeta reverse primers. Scalp clonality was compared among normal scalp (n=4), patchy alopecia areata scalp (n=8), and alopecia totalis/universalis scalp (n=8). To study T cell clonal expansion in alopecia areata, the researchers applied high-throughput TCRbeta sequencing to both the C3H/HeJ mouse model and human patients. RNA was extracted with the PAXgene miRNA kit for fixed scalp, the miRNeasy kit for PBMCs, and the RNeasy kit for mouse skin. The SALT score, which quantifies the percentage of affected scalp surface area, was used to measure disease severity in treated patients. Patients stayed on tofacitinib for 6 to 18 months and then had 6 months of follow-up off drug so that delayed response and recurrence could be assessed. Biopsies were taken from tofacitinib-treated patients at baseline and again at 4 and 24 weeks into treatment, and several of those patients also had a later scalp biopsy. Human TCRbeta sequencing covered scalp tissue and sorted CD4+ and CD8+ peripheral blood T cells from patchy and totalis/universalis alopecia areata patients and healthy controls. Results and caveats for the whole study, not just this receptor: Compared with normal scalp, lesional scalp, particularly in alopecia totalis/universalis, had higher clonality and more expanded CD8+ clones, which suggests antigenic drive. During tofacitinib treatment, many expanded lesional clones stuck around in both scalp and blood, and this persistence may partly explain why relapse happens after treatment is stopped. Unlike mouse skin, where gammadelta T cells dominate, normal human skin contains resident alphabeta T cells that get sequenced too, which complicates analysis of the scalp TCR repertoire. Because the treated cohort was small and included a single nonresponder, larger studies are needed to assess links between baseline CD8+ expansion and response. Shared TCR sequences between patients were less evident than in mice, which may be partly attributable to HLA diversity in the patient population. With tofacitinib, both scalp clonality and the number of expanded CD8+ clones among the top 100 scalp clones went down significantly.

The receptor library was made with the immunoSEQ multiplex PCR assay. To provide template for TCR sequencing, every sample had RNA extracted and reverse transcribed into cDNA. First-strand cDNA was synthesized with SuperScript III using a 2:1 mix of oligo-dT and random hexamers. A synthetic immune receptor repertoire was used to assess amplification bias, and residual bias was removed computationally. For the original study's pipeline: Raw reads were preprocessed to remove errors, and CDR3 was defined according to IMGT conventions as the region from the conserved cysteine to phenylalanine. Clonality was computed by normalizing Shannon entropy by log2 of the number of productive unique TCRs and subtracting the result from 1. Whether each scalp clone was CD4 or CD8 was inferred by checking scalp TCRbeta sequences against the CD4 and CD8 repertoires from sorted blood. Not all clones reach the TCRdb copy of this immuneACCESS table, which keeps in-frame sequences only. Checked studies attribute under half of the gap to unresolved V genes and leave the rest unexplained. The V and J calls and clone size were taken over from that table, and D and trimming were inferred from the DNA. The sample table contains 180,000 or so clones; only one count was recorded for approximately 49% of them. Around a tenth of the sample is held by the ten biggest clonotypes.

The treatment or condition tag for this specimen amounts to: oral pan-JAK inhibitor, 5-10 mg twice daily. Peripheral blood and lesional scalp punch biopsies were obtained from patients with alopecia areata. PBMCs were separated by density centrifugation and stained for CD3, CD4 and CD8, after which CD4+ and CD8+ T cells were sorted on a FACSAria. V is cut by 0 bases and J by 2 bases, and the space between the germline ends is 6 bases. The germline V gene yields SGHDT for CDR1 and YYEEEE for CDR2. From its cysteine to its phenylalanine, the CDR3 spans 13 amino acids. Here the CDR3 DNA is all that survives: 39 bases in frame from base 1. Comments on this clone: The antigen it binds to is not known. No clone much larger than this one lies a single base away; base qualities are absent.

The specimen was CD8+ T cells sorted from blood, collected around week 54, from a patient treated with tofacitinib. The receptor chain draws on TRBV5-6 and TRBJ2-7, with no confidently assigned D gene. The sequence was obtained from a human donor with alopecia areata. The CDR3 has the sequence CASSLDGPYEQYF. The nucleotides read TGTGCCAGCAGCTTGGATGGCCCCTACGAGCAGTACTTC. The reference TRBV5-6 and TRBJ2-7 proteins fill in what lies around the CDR3, so the full variable domain reads DAGVTQSPTHLIKTRGQQVTLRCSPKSGHDTVSWYQQALGQGPQFIFQYYEEEERQRGNFPDRFSGHQFPNYSSELNVNALLLGDSALYLCASSLDGPYEQYFGPGTRLTVT.